This T cell receptor beta chain is from a study of cytomegalovirus exposure and HLA in healthy donors. In the PCR, 60 Vbeta and 13 Jbeta primers were used. Measured with immunoSEQ multiplex PCR; TCRdb has only the in-frame clones, and not every one. Here the sample spans about 210,000 clones, roughly 80% being singletons. CDR3 size: 12 residues. The germline V and J ends were trimmed by 3 bases and 11 bases, with 13 bases remaining between them. Germline V CDR1 and CDR2: SGHTA, FQGNSA. General study findings and limits: In an earlier analysis, productive rearrangement rates for most beta V segments clustered near 90% or 30%.

This clone turned up a few times. Its target is not known. The sequence came from a man aged 25 to 40 in good health and CMV-seronegative. The chain carries TRBV7-2 and TRBJ1-1; D perhaps matches TRBD1 (5 bases). Sequencing used PBMCs. The CDR3 sequence: CASSLGGPEAFF. The CDR3 coding sequence is TGTGCCAGCAGCTTGGGGGGACCGGAGGCTTTCTTT.